This T cell receptor beta chain was found in a study of shared clonotypes between healthy human individuals (dated by TCRdb to 2020 to 2021). In the study overall: A couple of women and a few men aged 18 to 49 years were included in the cohort. For each donor, CD4 naive and CD4 memory were each given three plates, CD8 naive was given two plates, and CD8 memory was given one plate. The study deeply sequenced blood TCR repertoires of roughly five healthy adults to estimate repertoire size and the extent of clonotype sharing between individuals. To increase sequencing depth and limit assay-specific biases, different laboratories used diverse techniques to prepare libraries and sequence TCR repertoires. Leukapheresis yielded between about 0.9 and 8.9 billion PBMCs per donor.

The donors were healthy, HIV-negative adults who had no recently reported acute infections or vaccinations. Every donor was a Caucasian adult living in Nashville, Tennessee, USA. CD4+ T cells were enriched by magnetic negative selection, after which naive cells were positively selected on CD45RA and the negative fraction was taken as the memory subset. Blood was collected by leukapheresis, and PBMCs were isolated by Ficoll-Histopaque density gradient centrifugation and then cryopreserved in liquid nitrogen vapor phase. Analytical flow cytometry was used to check the purity and quantity of every magnetically sorted T cell population. Genomic DNA was isolated from each sorted fraction and quantified by UV absorbance on a Nanodrop 2000c. TCR CDR3 regions were amplified from genomic DNA by multiplex PCR using the deep immunoSEQ assay. Extracted genomic DNA from each cell subset was spread evenly across all wells of several immunoSEQ 96-well plates, with each plate serving as a replicate. For sorted subsets, each replicate PCR was loaded with approximately 200 ng genomic DNA, equivalent to 30,000 or so T cell genomes. Purified libraries were quantified with a Qubit 3.0 fluorometer, sized on a Bioanalyzer 2100, and re-quantified with the KAPA Library Quantification kit. Every immunoSEQ 96-well plate was sequenced on a dedicated single-read 150-cycle Illumina NextSeq 550 flow cell. The published analysis was carried out like this. Because the immunoSEQ output held only junctional sequences and lacked quality scores, the filtering could not match the filtering applied to full-length reads. Sequences were annotated with PyIR, a Python wrapper for IgBLAST v1.9, using IMGT germline references to assign V/J genes and CDR3. Reads with weak V/J assignments (E-value above 1e-6), missing CDR3, stop codons, out-of-frame junctions, or ambiguous translated residues were removed. V3J clonotypes were defined as sequences sharing the same inferred V gene, J gene, and CDR3 amino acid sequence. Percentage overlap between repertoires was computed as shared unique clonotypes divided by the size of the smaller repertoire. Richness of each repertoire was evaluated using RTK rarefaction, the Chao1 estimator, and Recon v2.1 estimates of unobserved clonotypes. OLGA was used to compute generation probabilities for all TCRbeta clonotypes that the gDNA method yielded from a few donors. The clones in this table, taken by TCRdb from immuneACCESS, are in-frame only. Not every clone is retained; where verified, under half of the shortfall comes from an unresolved V gene, and the cause of the rest is unknown. V and J calls and clone size follow that table, whereas D and trimming were derived from the DNA. The sample table holds 2,500,000 or so clones, of which more than 90% were seen once. Jointly, the top ten make up around 0.15% of the sample.

The CDR3 contains 19 residues, cysteine and phenylalanine counted. Kept here is only the CDR3 DNA, which spans 57 bases and is read in frame from base 1. Clipping removes 0 bases from V and 0 bases from J, with 9 as the unmatched junction base count. What the work shows at the level of the full study, not this receptor alone: Higher generation probabilities were observed for clonotypes shared by all four sorted-subset donors than for non-shared clonotypes. Sharing across a handful of donors was observed for about 5% of naive CD4, around 3.5% of naive CD8, over 2% of memory CD4, and about 0.39% of memory CD8 clonotypes. Incomplete sequencing was indicated by rarefaction of sorted-subset datasets, despite the large sequencing depth. Only blood was sampled, and tissue TCR repertoires likely differ from those in blood. Larger estimated clonotype richness was generally found for naive subsets than for memory subsets. Based on pairwise subsampling, the degree of clonotype sharing among donors was expected to be affected by sequencing depth. Because the study included only a small number of donors, the genetic and exposure-history diversity represented was limited.

Of note for this clone: Its antigen is still unknown. Base qualities are not provided; no much larger clone lies one nucleotide away.

The sequence joins TRBV23-1 to TRBJ1-4; 8 junctional bases match TRBD1. TRBV23-1 carries the ORF label, with uncertain function. The clonotype comes from a man younger than 30 in good health. The sample taken for sequencing was naive CD4+ T cells sorted from blood. The sample's cell subset or site, from its label and the paper: CD45RA+ positively selected. CDR3 region: CASSQSEWTGTPTNEKLFF. The nucleotide sequence reads TGCGCCAGCAGTCAATCGGAGTGGACAGGGACCCCAACTAATGAAAAACTGTTTTTT.